This T cell receptor beta chain derives from a study of blood T cell repertoires in COVID-19. Study-wide context: T cells, B-cell-depleted T cells, or PBMCs supplied cDNA or gDNA.

Assay used: immunoSEQ multiplex PCR; TCRdb lists only in-frame clones, some missing. This table holds over 50,000 clones, 70% to 80% found once. This CDR3 contains 11 residues. Trimming cost V 5 bases and J 4 bases, with 8 bases left between them. CDR1 and CDR2 (germline): SQVTM, ANQGSEA. This clonotype was sampled from an elderly man with active or convalescent COVID-19. This rearrangement joins TRBV29-1 to TRBJ1-2; D remains ambiguous. Sample: peripheral blood. In DNA, the CDR3 is TGCAGCGTTCTCGAGGGCTATGGCTACACCTTC. Translated, it gives CSVLEGYGYTF.